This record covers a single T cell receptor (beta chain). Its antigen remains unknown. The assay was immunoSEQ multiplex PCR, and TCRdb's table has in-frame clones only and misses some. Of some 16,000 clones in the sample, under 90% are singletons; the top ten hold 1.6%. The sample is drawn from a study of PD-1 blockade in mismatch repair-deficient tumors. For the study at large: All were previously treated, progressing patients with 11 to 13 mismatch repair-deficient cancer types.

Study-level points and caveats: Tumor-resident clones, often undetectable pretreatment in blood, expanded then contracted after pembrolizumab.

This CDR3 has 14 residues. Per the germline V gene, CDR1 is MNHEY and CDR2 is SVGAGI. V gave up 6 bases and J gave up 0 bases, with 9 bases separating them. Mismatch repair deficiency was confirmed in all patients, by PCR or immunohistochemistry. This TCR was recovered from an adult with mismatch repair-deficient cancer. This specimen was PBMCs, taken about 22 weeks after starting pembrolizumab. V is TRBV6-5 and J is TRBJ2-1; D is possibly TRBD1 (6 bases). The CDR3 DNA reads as TGTGCCAGCAGGTTAGGGGGCTCCTACAATGAGCAGTTCTTC. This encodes CASRLGGSYNEQFF.